The 2 T cell receptor beta chains below all came from one sample that was sequenced in a study of low-dose radiotherapy and immunotherapy resistance in tumors. TRAV- and TRBV-specific primers primed first-strand cDNA, covering alpha and beta chains. Using a constant-region primer together with a V-primer adapter, TCRs were subjected to 20 to 25 PCR cycles of amplification. TCRdb re-derived calls from the reads in MiXCR, one entry per CDR3 protein. The sample holds about 11,000 distinct CDR3 sequences, 50% to 70% seen once. The receptors were gathered from a human donor with advanced metastatic prostate, ovarian, gallbladder or colorectal cancer (not recorded which). This table probably holds off-target reads from a library built for another chain.

V usage is TRBV2 and J usage is TRBJ2-1; TRBD1 matches 10 bases. In germline, CDR1 is SNHLY, CDR2 FYNNEI. J lost 7 bases, V lost 1 base, and 4 bases had no gene match. The CDR3 spans 15 residues. In DNA form, the CDR3 reads TGTGCCAGCAGTGAAGGGGGACAGGGGAGAAATGAGCAGTTCTTC. Encoded protein: CASSEGGQGRNEQFF.

The rearrangement uses TRBV29-1 and TRBJ1-2; no definite D call. The length of the CDR3 is 14 residues. V lost 5 bases and J lost 2, with 15 bases in between. Germline V gene lookup returns CDR1 SQVTM and CDR2 ANQGSEA. The CDR3 sequence is CSVRAGLPNYGYTF. The DNA of the CDR3 is TGCAGCGTTCGGGCCGGACTACCGAACTATGGCTACACCTTC.